These T cell receptor beta chains were read from a single sample in a study of beta chain features in type 1 diabetes. The table came from immunoSEQ multiplex PCR; TCRdb's copy has only in-frame clones and leaves some out. Of about 370,000 clones in the sample, 9.6% were seen once. Specimen: central memory CD4+ T cells from blood. Source of these receptors: a man aged 30-40 years with type 1 diabetes. CDR3s include the opening cysteine and the closing phenylalanine or tryptophan. The D gene is left open where the match is weak. The size of a clone is reported for some rows only, either as once, few or many, or as a class for expanded clones.

TRBV5-1,TRBJ2-3,TRBD1,few,CASSRTGSPDTQYF,TGCGCCAGCAGCCGGACAGGGTCCCCAGATACGCAGTATTTT
TRBV25-1,TRBJ1-5,TRBD1,NA,CASSPGQGGYQPQHF,TGTGCCAGCAGTCCGGGACAGGGGGGGTATCAGCCCCAGCATTTT
TRBV5-1,TRBJ2-1,TRBD1,NA,CASSLARGTGSYNEQFF,TGCGCCAGCAGCTTGGCACGCGGGACAGGATCCTACAATGAGCAGTTCTTC
TRBV10-2,TRBJ2-1,TRBD2,many,CASGTSGYNEQFF,TGCGCCAGCGGGACTAGCGGTTACAATGAGCAGTTCTTC
TRBV9,TRBJ1-2,NA,NA,CASSVGAKSDYGYTF,TGTGCCAGCAGCGTAGGGGCGAAAAGTGACTATGGCTACACCTTC
TRBV19,TRBJ2-1,NA,NA,CASSMYLANEQFF,TGTGCCAGTAGTATGTATCTCGCCAATGAGCAGTTCTTC
TRBV28,TRBJ1-5,NA,few,CASTQRGQPQHF,TGTGCCAGCACCCAAAGGGGGCAGCCCCAGCATTTT
TRBV4-3,TRBJ2-3,TRBD1,few,CASSLGRTGLEADTQYF,TGCGCCAGCAGCTTGGGGCGGACAGGGCTTGAGGCAGATACGCAGTATTTT
TRBV11-2,TRBJ1-1,TRBD1,NA,CASRPYRGETEAFF,TGTGCCAGCAGACCTTACAGGGGTGAGACTGAAGCTTTCTTT
TRBV7-3,TRBJ1-1,NA,few,CASSLVTVSEAFF,TGTGCCAGCAGCTTAGTGACAGTTTCTGAAGCTTTCTTT
TRBV19,TRBJ1-1,TRBD1,NA,CASSRQGVVTEAFF,TGTGCCAGTAGTAGACAGGGGGTAGTCACTGAAGCTTTCTTT
TRBV6-6,TRBJ2-3,NA,few,CASTSWGTETDTQYF,TGTGCCAGCACCTCCTGGGGGACCGAGACAGATACGCAGTATTTT
TRBV10-3,TRBJ1-4,NA,few,CAISARDRRATNEKLFF,TGTGCCATCAGTGCTAGAGACAGGCGCGCAACTAATGAAAAACTGTTTTTT
TRBV27,TRBJ2-1,TRBD1,NA,CASSLWTGEDEQFF,TGTGCCAGCAGTTTATGGACAGGGGAGGATGAGCAGTTCTTC
TRBV25-1,TRBJ2-3,TRBD2,few,CASGTNLAVDTQYF,TGTGCCAGTGGGACTAATCTTGCGGTAGATACGCAGTATTTT
TRBV28,TRBJ2-5,NA,NA,CASSFFGQGGETQYF,NA
TRBV29-1,TRBJ1-1,NA,NA,CSVEGRLNTEAFF,TGCAGCGTGGAGGGACGGTTGAACACTGAAGCTTTCTTT
TRBV7-9,TRBJ2-1,NA,few,CASSPDTGQFF,TGTGCCAGCAGCCCGGACACGGGGCAGTTCTTC
TRBV7-3,TRBJ2-1,NA,many,CASSALGSYNEQFF,TGTGCCAGCAGCGCCCTAGGCTCCTACAATGAGCAGTTCTTC
TRBV19,TRBJ1-5,NA,few,CASSMGGRDQPQHF,TGTGCCAGTAGTATGGGCGGCAGGGACCAGCCCCAGCATTTT
TRBV11-2,TRBJ2-5,NA,NA,CASRAGVFGETQYF,TGTGCCAGCAGGGCCGGGGTCTTCGGTGAGACCCAGTACTTC
TRBV11-2,TRBJ2-7,NA,NA,CASSLERGVYEQYF,TGTGCCAGCAGCTTAGAGAGGGGAGTCTACGAGCAGTACTTC
TRBV6-6,TRBJ2-7,TRBD1,few,CASSWDSSYEQYF,TGTGCCAGCAGCTGGGACAGCTCCTACGAGCAGTACTTC
TRBV6-6,TRBJ2-4,NA,many,CASSLARHAKNIQYF,TGTGCCAGCAGTTTGGCTCGACACGCCAAAAACATTCAGTACTTC
TRBV11-2,TRBJ2-3,TRBD2,NA,CASSSREDDTQYF,TGTGCCAGCAGCTCCCGGGAGGATGATACGCAGTATTTT
TRBV6-5,TRBJ2-1,TRBD1,few,CASSPDRGHHEQFF,TGTGCCAGCAGTCCGGACAGGGGTCACCATGAGCAGTTCTTC
TRBV5-1,TRBJ1-2,TRBD1,few,CASSLGSGTGGAGNYGYTF,TGCGCCAGCAGCTTGGGATCTGGGACAGGGGGCGCCGGTAACTATGGCTACACCTTC
TRBV9,TRBJ2-1,TRBD2,NA,CASSVGGTTDNEQFF,TGTGCCAGCAGCGTAGGAGGGACTACGGACAATGAGCAGTTCTTC
TRBV5-1,TRBJ2-5,NA,few,CASSLTGSGETQYF,TGCGCCAGCAGCTTGACAGGGTCGGGGGAGACCCAGTACTTC
TRBV18,TRBJ2-5,TRBD1,few,CASSPDQGAKTQYF,TGTGCCAGCTCACCCGACCAGGGGGCGAAGACCCAGTACTTC
TRBV2,TRBJ2-5,NA,NA,CASIKNLGETQYF,TGTGCCAGCATTAAGAATTTAGGGGAGACCCAGTACTTC
TRBV28,TRBJ1-2,TRBD1,NA,CASSGGGWSYGYTF,TGTGCCAGCAGTGGAGGGGGCTGGAGCTATGGCTACACCTTC
TRBV7-9,TRBJ1-5,NA,NA,CASSLEVGPQHF,TGTGCCAGCAGCTTAGAGGTGGGGCCCCAGCATTTT
TRBV7-9,TRBJ2-1,NA,NA,CASSLSDNEQFF,TGTGCCAGCAGCTTAAGTGACAATGAGCAGTTCTTC
TRBV27,TRBJ2-5,NA,few,CASSDGREQYF,TGTGCCAGCAGTGACGGAAGGGAGCAGTACTTC
TRBV10-3,TRBJ1-3,TRBD1,NA,CAIDRGNGNTIYF,TGTGCCATTGACAGGGGGAATGGAAACACCATATATTTT
TRBV19,TRBJ2-1,TRBD2,NA,CASSHQLAPHEQFF,TGTGCCAGTAGCCATCAACTAGCGCCCCATGAGCAGTTCTTC
TRBV4-1,TRBJ2-1,NA,few,CASSHPGARRVYEQFF,TGCGCCAGCAGCCACCCAGGGGCGAGGCGGGTATATGAGCAGTTCTTC
TRBV6-1,TRBJ2-5,NA,few,CASSGQPQETQYF,TGTGCCAGCAGTGGACAGCCTCAAGAGACCCAGTACTTC
TRBV19,TRBJ2-3,NA,few,CAIRRANTDTQYF,TGTGCCATAAGACGAGCTAACACAGATACGCAGTATTTT
TRBV27,TRBJ1-1,TRBD1,few,CASSLNRGAEAFF,TGTGCCAGCAGTTTGAACAGGGGAGCTGAAGCTTTCTTT
TRBV6-1,TRBJ2-3,TRBD1,NA,CASSVTGGADTQYF,TGTGCCAGCAGCGTGACAGGGGGCGCAGATACGCAGTATTTT
TRBV6-5,TRBJ1-5,NA,NA,CASSLTGYSNQPQHF,TGTGCCAGCAGTTTGACAGGTTATAGCAATCAGCCCCAGCATTTT
TRBV6-7,TRBJ2-3,NA,NA,CASRALPTQYF,TGTGCCAGCAGGGCCCTCCCCACGCAGTATTTT
TRBV19,TRBJ1-1,NA,NA,CASSIEASMNTEAFF,TGTGCCAGTAGTATAGAAGCCAGTATGAACACTGAAGCTTTCTTT